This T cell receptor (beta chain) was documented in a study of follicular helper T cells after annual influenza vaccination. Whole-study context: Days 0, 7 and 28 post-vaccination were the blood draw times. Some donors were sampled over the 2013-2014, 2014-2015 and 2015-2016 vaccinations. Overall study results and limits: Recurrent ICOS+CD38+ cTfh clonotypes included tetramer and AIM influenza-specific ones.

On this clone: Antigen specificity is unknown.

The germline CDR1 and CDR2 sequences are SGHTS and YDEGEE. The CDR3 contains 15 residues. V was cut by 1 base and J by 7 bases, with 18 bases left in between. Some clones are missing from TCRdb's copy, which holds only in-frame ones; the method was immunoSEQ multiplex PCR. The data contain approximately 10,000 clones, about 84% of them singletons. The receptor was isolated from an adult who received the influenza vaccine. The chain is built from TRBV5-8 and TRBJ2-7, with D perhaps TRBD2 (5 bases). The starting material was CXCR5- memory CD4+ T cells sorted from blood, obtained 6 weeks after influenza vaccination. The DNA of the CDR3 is TGTGCCAGCAGCTTGAGGACTCGCAACCTACGTGAGCAGTACTTC. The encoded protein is CASSLRTRNLREQYF.